These 15 T cell receptor beta chains originate from one sample sequenced in a study of blood T cell repertoires in COVID-19. Profiled with immunoSEQ multiplex PCR; TCRdb holds only in-frame clones, not every one. The sample has about 140,000 clones; approximately 85% are singletons. Source material: PBMCs or T cells enriched from blood (not recorded which). These receptors were taken from a woman between 45 and 60 years old with acute COVID-19.

V and J are TRBV25-1 and TRBJ1-6; no clear D. Per germline, CDR1 MGHDK and CDR2 SYGVNS. V lost 8 bases, J lost 7 bases, and 15 bases lay in between. CDR3 length equals 14 residues. The CDR3 DNA reads TGTGCCAGCTCCTCAAGTTATGGCAATTCACCCCTCCACTTT. This sequence encodes CASSSSYGNSPLHF. Based on the CDR3 plus reference TRBV25-1 and TRBJ1-6, the full variable domain is EADIYQTPRYLVIGTGKKITLECSQTMGHDKMYWYQQDPGMELHLIHYSYGVNSTEKGDLSSESTVSRIRTEHFPLTLESARPSHTSQYLCASSSSYGNSPLHFGNGTRLTVT.

This clone has just one count. The gene calls are TRBV11-3 and TRBJ2-2, with D possibly TRBD2 on 7 matching bases. Trimming took off 4 bases at V and 2 bases at J, with 14 bases between the two ends. Germline V lookup: CDR1 SGHNT, CDR2 YENEEA. This CDR3 spans 16 amino acids. The CDR3 is CASSSRRGLNTGELFF. In DNA, the CDR3 is TGTGCCAGCAGCTCCCGCAGGGGACTAAACACCGGGGAGCTGTTTTTT.

This sequence joins TRBV20-1 and TRBJ2-2; a weak D match, TRBD2 (5 bases). The V and J ends lost 3 bases and 3 bases respectively, with 14 bases between them. The CDR3 length is 15 residues. Germline lookup yields CDR1 DFQATT and CDR2 SNEGSKA (reference sequence). The CDR3 nucleotides read TGCAGTGCTAGTGTCGCTAGCAAGCACACCGGGGAGCTGTTTTTT. Protein: CSASVASKHTGELFF.

V usage is TRBV19 and J usage is TRBJ2-5; D is perhaps TRBD2 (6 bases). The length of the CDR3 is 18 residues. The V and J ends lost 4 bases and 4 bases respectively, with 25 bases between them. CDR1 and CDR2 (germline): LNHDA, SQIVND (reference sequence). The CDR3 reads CASSKFEEGIGGRETQYF. The CDR3 DNA reads TGTGCCAGTAGTAAATTTGAGGAGGGGATCGGGGGAAGAGAGACCCAGTACTTC. The whole variable domain, remainder taken from reference TRBV19 and TRBJ2-5, is DGGITQSPKYLFRKEGQNVTLSCEQNLNHDAMYWYRQDPGQGLRLIYYSQIVNDFQKGDIAEGYSVSREKKESFPLTVTSAQKNPTAFYLCASSKFEEGIGGRETQYFGPGTRLLVL.

V and J are TRBV19 and TRBJ2-1; TRBD2 matches 9 bases. The ends lost 8 bases at V and 9 bases at J; junction bases unmatched: 11. CDR3 length: 14 residues. CDR1 and CDR2 from the germline V gene are LNHDA and SQIVND (reference sequence). CDR3 in amino acids: CASSIAGVVVEQFF. The CDR3 DNA is TGTGCCAGTTCCATAGCGGGAGTGGTAGTTGAGCAGTTCTTC.

This clone was seen only a few times. The gene calls are TRBV7-2 and TRBJ2-1; 15 bases map to TRBD2. Germline assignment: CDR1 SGHTA and CDR2 FQGNSA. With 5 bases clipped from V and 6 bases from J, the junction kept 5 bases outside the gene matches. The CDR3 has 16 residues. The CDR3 bases are TGTGCCAGCAGCCCGCCGGGACTAGCGGGAGGCAATGAGCAGTTCTTC. It is translated as CASSPPGLAGGNEQFF.

This clone appeared once. This chain connects TRBV19 to TRBJ1-5; TRBD1 agrees at 7 bases. Per germline, CDR1 LNHDA and CDR2 SQIVND (reference sequence). The V segment lost 9 bases and the J segment 5 bases; nucleotides outside the gene matches: 10. This CDR3 comprises 14 residues. The CDR3 loop is CARKFRTGDQPQHF. CDR3 bases: TGTGCCAGGAAGTTTAGGACAGGAGATCAGCCCCAGCATTTT.

The sample holds a few counts of this clone. J is TRBJ2-3 and V is TRBV20-1; D uncertain. V lost 3 bases and J lost 6, with 10 bases in between. Germline V gene sequence: CDR1 DFQATT, CDR2 SNEGSKA (reference sequence). CDR3 length: 12 amino acids. The CDR3 region is CSASHSSDTQYF. The CDR3 DNA reads as TGCAGTGCTAGTCACTCGAGCGATACGCAGTATTTT.

The chain has TRBV12-3 or TRBV12-4 and TRBJ1-2; TRBD1 might be the D (6 bases). V lost 1 base to trimming and J lost 7 bases, with 10 bases between them. The CDR3 runs to 13 residues. The CDR3 DNA reads as TGTGCCAGCAGTTTAGAGGGGGTTGGTGGCTACACCTTC. This encodes CASSLEGVGGYTF.

V gene TRBV2 combines with J gene TRBJ1-2, with 7 bases aligning to TRBD1. The V gene's germline CDR1 is SNHLY and CDR2 FYNNEI. This CDR3 is built from 13 residues. V lost 6 bases and J lost 8; bases outside the gene matches: 9. The CDR3 DNA reads TGTGCCAGCAGGGATGACAGGGTTGGAGGCTACACCTTC. This sequence encodes CASRDDRVGGYTF. Complete variable domain (other parts from reference TRBV2 and TRBJ1-2): EPEVTQTPSHQVTQMGQEVILRCVPISNHLYFYWYRQILGQKVEFLVSFYNNEISEKSEIFDDQFSVERPDGSNFTLKIRSTKLEDSAMYFCASRDDRVGGYTFGSGTRLTVV.

This clone was detected once. The chain recombines TRBV6-5 with TRBJ1-1, with a possible D match to TRBD1 (6 bases). Germline CDR1 and CDR2: MNHEY and SVGAGI. V was cut by 6 bases and J by 7 bases, with 18 bases left in between. The CDR3 covers 14 residues. The chain's CDR3 is CASSWGHIGDEAFF. CDR3 coding DNA: TGTGCCAGCAGCTGGGGACATATCGGAGATGAAGCTTTCTTT.

This clone was seen only once. The rearrangement uses TRBV7-2 and TRBJ2-2; D may be TRBD1 (6 bases). Looked up from germline, CDR1 is SGHTA and CDR2 is FQGNSA. This CDR3 region has 15 residues. The V and J ends lost 7 bases and 0 bases respectively, with 12 bases between them. In nucleotides, the CDR3 is TGTGCCAGCATCCCAGGGGTAGCGAACACCGGGGAGCTGTTTTTT. It translates to CASIPGVANTGELFF.

This clone was seen just once. The V gene is TRBV7-9, the J gene TRBJ2-5; D might be TRBD1 (6 bases). This CDR3 contains 15 residues. The germline V gene has CDR1 SEHNR and CDR2 FQNEAQ (reference sequence). V was shortened by 1 base and J by 4 bases, with 13 bases between the two germline ends. The CDR3 here is CASSLDRDWRETQYF. The CDR3 bases are TGTGCCAGCAGCTTAGACAGGGATTGGAGAGAGACCCAGTACTTC.

This clone was detected only a few times. The chain has TRBV14 and TRBJ2-1, with D perhaps TRBD2 (6 bases). Deletions cut 5 bases from V and 4 bases from J, with 12 bases between. Germline CDR1 reads SGHDN; CDR2 reads FVKESK. CDR3 length: 14 residues. CDR3 in amino acids: CASSGGWAYNEQFF. The CDR3 coding sequence is TGTGCCAGCAGCGGGGGGTGGGCATACAATGAGCAGTTCTTC.

The rearrangement joins TRBV5-1 to TRBJ1-1; TRBD1 is a possible D gene (6 bases). This CDR3 has 15 amino acids. Looked up from germline, CDR1 is SGHRS and CDR2 is YFSETQ. V lost 4 bases and J lost 4, with 17 bases in between. Here the CDR3 DNA reads TGCGCCAGCAGCCGGAGCGGGGGGCGAATCACTGAAGCTTTCTTT. The encoded protein is CASSRSGGRITEAFF.